The next 21 T cell receptor beta chains were all read from a single sample in a study of T-cell memory formation after mild COVID-19. TCRdb reanalysed the 5' RACE reads using MiXCR and keeps one entry per CDR3 protein. The sample comprises fewer than 600,000 distinct CDR3 sequences, 20% to 25% of which are singletons, and approximately 8.4% rests with the top ten. Material for sequencing was PBMCs or a T cell subset sorted from them (not recorded which). These receptors were taken from an adult woman who had mild COVID-19 (a few samples of this study predate the infection). Cell type and time point are not known.

In its sample, this clonotype was seen a few times. V usage is TRBV4-3 and J usage is TRBJ2-3; unclear D gene. Trimming cost V 4 bases and J 1 base, with 9 bases left between them. This CDR3 has 14 residues. Germline V gives CDR1 LGHNA, CDR2 YSLEER. This CDR3 reads CASSPYYGTDTQYF. The DNA of the CDR3 is TGCGCCAGCAGCCCTTACTATGGCACAGATACGCAGTATTTT.

This clonotype was seen a few times. J is TRBJ2-6 and V is TRBV7-9; D is perhaps TRBD2 (5 bases). Trimming removed 5 bases at V and 11 bases at J, with 10 bases between. This CDR3 spans 12 amino acids. The germline V gene has CDR1 SEHNR and CDR2 FQNEAQ (reference sequence). The CDR3 DNA reads TGTGCCAGCAGCCCGGCCGGGGACGTCCTGACTTTC. Its translation: CASSPAGDVLTF.

The chain employs TRBV29-1 and TRBJ1-1; possible D gene TRBD1, 6 bases. Germline-derived CDR1 and CDR2 are SQVTM and ANQGSEA. The CDR3 has 14 amino acids. Trimming removed 3 bases at V and 2 bases at J, with 13 bases between. The CDR3 region is CSVEVQGINTEAFF. DNA of the CDR3: TGCAGCGTTGAGGTACAGGGAATAAACACTGAAGCTTTCTTT.

The gene calls are TRBV6-2 or TRBV6-3 and TRBJ1-5; no reliable D call. The CDR3 loop spans 13 amino acids. V dropped 8 bases and J dropped 4 bases, with 12 bases sitting between them. The germline V gene encodes CDR1 MNHEY and CDR2 SVGEGT. The DNA of the CDR3 is TGTGCCAGCCAAAGAGGAGGGAATCAGCCCCAGCATTTT. It codes for CASQRGGNQPQHF.

This clonotype was observed a handful of times. The chain carries TRBV5-1 and TRBJ1-1; TRBD1 aligns across 10 bases. This CDR3 comprises 16 residues. J gave up 0 bases and V 0 bases, and 2 bases lay outside the gene matches. Per germline, CDR1 SGHRS and CDR2 YFSETQ. The CDR3 DNA reads as TGCGCCAGCAGCTTGGGCGACAGGGGGCTGAACACTGAAGCTTTCTTT. Residues: CASSLGDRGLNTEAFF.

V is TRBV5-1 and J is TRBJ2-7, with 7 positions matching TRBD1. J gave up 2 bases and V 1 base, and 6 bases lay outside the gene matches. The CDR3 is 15 amino acids. Germline V lookup: CDR1 SGHRS, CDR2 YFSETQ. CDR3 residues: CASSLQPGQPYEQYF. The CDR3 nucleotides are TGCGCCAGCAGCTTGCAACCGGGACAGCCCTACGAGCAGTACTTC.

The chain joins TRBV29-1 to TRBJ2-5; D might be TRBD1 (6 bases). The germline CDR1 and CDR2 sequences are SQVTM and ANQGSEA. V lost 4 bases and J 6 bases, leaving 12 bases between the germline ends. CDR3 size: 12 residues. The CDR3 region is CSVVEQGKTQYF. The CDR3 DNA reads TGCAGCGTTGTGGAACAGGGAAAGACCCAGTACTTC.

This clonotype appeared a few times. This sequence joins TRBV4-1 and TRBJ1-2; TRBD1 might be the D (6 bases). The CDR3 totals 16 residues. Germline lookup yields CDR1 MGHRA and CDR2 YSYEKL. V was cut by 1 base and J by 5 bases, with 17 bases left in between. CDR3 nucleotides: TGCGCCAGCAGCCAAGGCTGGGGGGGCGCAGGGTATGGCTACACCTTC. Translating gives CASSQGWGGAGYGYTF.

The chain combines TRBV7-9 with TRBJ2-3; 10 positions match TRBD2. Germline trimming cut 6 bases from V and 3 bases from J; bases unmatched to any gene: 15. The CDR3 consists of 18 residues. Germline V gene sequence: CDR1 SEHNR, CDR2 FQNEAQ (reference sequence). The CDR3 region has the DNA TGTGCCAGCAGTCTCGGGCTAGCGGGAGACCCGGGGACAGATACGCAGTATTTT. Translation gives CASSLGLAGDPGTDTQYF.

This rearrangement joins TRBV7-9 to TRBJ1-2; D is perhaps TRBD1 (5 bases). Looked up from germline, CDR1 is SEHNR and CDR2 is FQNEAQ (reference sequence). V was pared by 1 base and J by 4 bases, with 16 bases between. This CDR3 has 16 amino acids. In DNA form, the CDR3 reads TGTGCCAGCAGCTTAGGAGGACACACTATTATCTATGGCTACACCTTC. Residues: CASSLGGHTIIYGYTF.

CDR3 DNA sequence: TGTGCCAGCAGTTTCATAGGGGTGGGCTCCTACGAGCAGTACTTC. Amino acids: CASSFIGVGSYEQYF. The chain couples TRBV28 to TRBJ2-7; D possibly corresponds to TRBD1 (5 bases). Trimming took off 3 bases at V and 0 bases at J, with 12 bases between the two ends. The germline gives CDR1 MDHEN, CDR2 SYDVKM. This CDR3 has 15 residues.

This clonotype has a handful of counts. This rearrangement joins TRBV5-1 to TRBJ2-3, with 9 bases identical to TRBD2. The germline gives CDR1 SGHRS, CDR2 YFSETQ. V trimming: 4 bases; J trimming: 1 base; junction bases outside the gene matches: 10. The CDR3 length is 17 residues. The CDR3 region has the DNA TGCGCCAGCAGCCCCGGGTGGTTAGCGGGGGGCACAGATACGCAGTATTTT. It encodes CASSPGWLAGGTDTQYF.

This clonotype has only a few counts. The chain has TRBV30 and TRBJ2-7; 8 bases are a match to TRBD1. The length of the CDR3 is 15 residues. Trimming at V came to 4 bases and at J to 2 bases, leaving 10 bases not matched to a gene. Germline CDR1 and CDR2: GTSNPN and SVGIG (reference sequence). The DNA for the CDR3 is TGTGCCTGGATTTTGTATAGGGACAGGACCTACGAGCAGTACTTC. The encoded protein is CAWILYRDRTYEQYF.

The chain recombines TRBV12-3 or TRBV12-4 with TRBJ1-5, with D unresolved. The V end was cut by 5 bases, the J end by 5 bases, with 16 bases between. This CDR3 contains 15 residues. CDR3: CASSPRTLKYQPQHF. The CDR3 coding sequence is TGTGCCAGCAGTCCGAGGACGTTAAAATATCAGCCCCAGCATTTT.

Ten or more counts support this clonotype. The chain has TRBV12-3 or TRBV12-4 and TRBJ1-2, with 7 bases aligning to TRBD1. The CDR3 length is 14 residues. V was clipped by 5 bases and J by 2 bases; unmatched bases: 5. CDR3 loop: CASSPMTGNYGYTF. CDR3 sequence (DNA): TGTGCCAGCAGTCCGATGACAGGGAACTATGGCTACACCTTC.

The V gene is TRBV11-3, the J gene TRBJ1-3; D gene uncertain. The CDR3 covers 18 residues. The V and J ends lost 1 base and 0 bases respectively, with 16 bases between them. Looked up from germline, CDR1 is SGHNT and CDR2 is YENEEA. The CDR3 nucleotides are TGTGCCAGCAGCTTAGCCGGGTTAGGCTCTCTCTCTGGAAACACCATATATTTT. It encodes CASSLAGLGSLSGNTIYF.

The rearrangement joins TRBV5-6 to TRBJ1-5; no clear D gene. The CDR3 is 12 residues long. Trimming removed 3 bases from V and 8 bases from J, with 9 bases in between. The V gene's germline CDR1 is SGHDT and CDR2 YYEEEE. The CDR3 sequence: CASSSGSEPQHF. In DNA, the CDR3 is TGTGCCAGCAGCTCCGGGTCCGAGCCCCAGCATTTT.

The chain has TRBV30 and TRBJ2-1; D is undetermined. Per germline, CDR1 GTSNPN and CDR2 SVGIG (reference sequence). V was shortened by 0 bases and J by 3 bases, with 6 bases between the two germline ends. There are 13 residues in the CDR3. CDR3 sequence: CAWSVTSYNEQFF. The CDR3 region has the DNA TGTGCCTGGAGTGTTACCAGCTACAATGAGCAGTTCTTC.

This clonotype was detected only a few times. V usage is TRBV7-2 and J usage is TRBJ2-1; 9 bases line up with TRBD2. V shed 2 bases and J 2 bases; nucleotides not matched to a gene: 16. Germline V gives CDR1 SGHTA, CDR2 FQGNSA. The CDR3 runs 20 residues. In DNA form, the CDR3 reads TGTGCCAGCAGCTTATTGCTAGCGGGACCTACTGGGAGAACCTACAATGAGCAGTTCTTC. It codes for CASSLLLAGPTGRTYNEQFF. Supplemented by reference TRBV7-2 and TRBJ2-1, the full variable domain reads GAGVSQSPSNKVTEKGKDVELRCDPISGHTALYWYRQSLGQGLEFLIYFQGNSAPDKSGLPSDRFSAERTGGSVSTLTIQRTQQEDSAVYLCASSLLLAGPTGRTYNEQFFGPGTRLTVL.

The rearrangement joins TRBV7-8 to TRBJ2-2, with 8 bases identical to TRBD1. Germline lookup yields CDR1 SGHVS and CDR2 FQNEAQ. This CDR3 is 16 amino acids long. The J segment lost 1 base and the V segment lost 1 base, leaving 2 bases of the junction unmatched. Here the CDR3 reads CASSLGGTGNTGELFF. The CDR3 DNA reads as TGTGCCAGCAGCTTAGGGGGGACAGGGAACACCGGGGAGCTGTTTTTT.

This clonotype has more than one count but fewer than ten. The chain employs TRBV18 and TRBJ2-3; 9 bases fit TRBD1. Germline V CDR1 and CDR2: KGHSH, LQKENI. The ends lost 6 bases at V and 4 bases at J; junction bases unmatched: 11. CDR3 length: 16 residues. The CDR3 DNA follows: TGTGCCAGCTCCCCTTCACAGGGGGCATCGGCAGATACGCAGTATTTT. Protein product: CASSPSQGASADTQYF.